Sequencing of this TCR beta chain was carried out in a study of blood T cell repertoires in COVID-19. Study-level information: The samples span acute and convalescent COVID-19 from the United States, Italy and Spain. Nucleic acid was either cDNA or gDNA, and it came from T cells, B-cell-depleted T cells, or PBMCs.

V lost 4 bases to trimming and J lost 2 bases; unmatched junction nucleotides: 6. CDR3 length: 18 residues. Germline V gene lookup returns CDR1 MNHNS and CDR2 SASEGT. Original processing methods: It was from reference gene primer amplification that nucleated cell counts were estimated. Assay: immunoSEQ multiplex PCR; the TCRdb copy retains only in-frame clones and omits some. That table furnishes V, J and clone size, whereas the DNA furnished D and trimming. The table has 200,000 or so clones, 80% to 85% seen once. The origin of this receptor is a woman over 75 with COVID-19, enrolled during active disease. Sequencing was done on a sample of peripheral blood. The chain links TRBV6-1 to TRBJ2-1, with 15 bases that match TRBD2. CDR3 in DNA: TGTGCCAGCAGTGGGACTAGCGGGGGGGCCTTACCCTACAATGAGCAGTTCTTC. This sequence encodes CASSGTSGGALPYNEQFF.